This T cell receptor beta chain is from a study of synovial regulatory T cells in juvenile arthritis. Study-wide results and caveats: CDR3 overlap with synovial Tregs was higher for iaTregs than other blood Tregs.

On this clone itself: Its antigen is as yet unknown.

Profiling relied on immunoSEQ multiplex PCR, and the TCRdb table lists in-frame clones only, not all of them. The table lists more than 9,500 clones. This CDR3 has 15 amino acids. This entry has no DNA. The germline V gene has CDR1 MNHNS and CDR2 SASEGT. V and J are TRBV6-1 and TRBJ1-4. Sequencing was done on a sample of Treg cells from blood. Subset reported: remaining (HLA-DR-negative) circulating blood Treg cells. The sequence came from a donor under 30 with juvenile idiopathic arthritis. CDR3 residues: CASSVGPPWDEKLFF.